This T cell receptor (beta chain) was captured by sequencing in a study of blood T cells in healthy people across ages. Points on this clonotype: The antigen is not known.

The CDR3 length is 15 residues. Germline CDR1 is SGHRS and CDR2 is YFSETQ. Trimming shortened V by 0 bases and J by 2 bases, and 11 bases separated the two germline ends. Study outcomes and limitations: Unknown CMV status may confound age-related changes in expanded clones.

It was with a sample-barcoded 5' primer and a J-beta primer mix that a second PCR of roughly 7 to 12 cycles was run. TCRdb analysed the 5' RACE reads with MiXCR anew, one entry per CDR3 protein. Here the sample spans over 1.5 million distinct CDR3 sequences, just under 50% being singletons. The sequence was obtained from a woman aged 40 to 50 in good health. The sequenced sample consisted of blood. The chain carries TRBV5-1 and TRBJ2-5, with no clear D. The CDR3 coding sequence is TGCGCCAGCAGCTTGGCCTTGCTAGAACAAGAGACCCAGTACTTC. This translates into CASSLALLEQETQYF.